This T cell receptor (beta chain) came from a study of T cell responses to AZD1222 COVID-19 vaccine. Produced via immunoSEQ multiplex PCR; TCRdb's table is partial and in-frame only. The table records 150,000 to 200,000 clones, approximately 94% of them present only once. V dropped 2 bases and J dropped 4 bases, with 11 bases sitting between them. The CDR3 extends over 14 amino acids. CDR1 and CDR2 (germline): KGHSH, LQKENI. The specimen was peripheral blood, collected on day 0 of AZD1222 vaccination. The chain joins TRBV18 to TRBJ1-1, with a possible D match to TRBD1 (6 bases). This receptor was taken from an adult in good health. CDR3 bases: TGTGCCAGCTCACCAACTACAGGGTTCACTGAAGCTTTCTTT. It specifies CASSPTTGFTEAFF.